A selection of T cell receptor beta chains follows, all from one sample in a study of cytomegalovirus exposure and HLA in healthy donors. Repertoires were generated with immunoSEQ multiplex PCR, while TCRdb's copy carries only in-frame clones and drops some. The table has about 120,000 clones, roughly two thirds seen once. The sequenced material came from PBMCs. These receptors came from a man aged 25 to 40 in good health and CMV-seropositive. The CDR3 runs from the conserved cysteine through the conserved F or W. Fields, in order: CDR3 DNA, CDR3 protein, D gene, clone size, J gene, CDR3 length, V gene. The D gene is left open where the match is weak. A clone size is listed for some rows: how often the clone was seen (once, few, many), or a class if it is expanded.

TGCGCCAGCAGCCAGGGGGCGGCACTGAAGACTATTTATGGCTACACCTTC CASSQGAALKTIYGYTF NA NA TRBJ1-2 17 TRBV4-3
TGTGCCAGCAGCCAAGAGATAGCGGGGGGATACAATGAGCAGTTCTTC CASSQEIAGGYNEQFF TRBD2 NA TRBJ2-1 16 TRBV4-2
TGTGCCAGCAGCAAGATCAGGGGCCGGGGCAATCAGCCCCAGCATTTT CASSKIRGRGNQPQHF NA few TRBJ1-5 16 TRBV21-1
TGTGCCAGCAGCTTACACACAGTTAATTCACCCCTCCACTTT CASSLHTVNSPLHF NA once TRBJ1-6 14 TRBV7-3
TGTGCCAGCAACCCGGGACAGGGGAACTACGAGCAGTACTTC CASNPGQGNYEQYF TRBD1 NA TRBJ2-7 14 TRBV9
TGTGCCAGCAGCCACCTTCAGGGGGGCTACACCTTC CASSHLQGGYTF NA NA TRBJ1-2 12 TRBV11-2
TGTGCCAGCAGCTTAGGACGAGGGTCGGGACTATTAAATGAGCAGTTCTTC CASSLGRGSGLLNEQFF TRBD2 NA TRBJ2-1 17 TRBV7-9
TGTGCCAGCAGGGGACAGGGGAGTCATTCACCCCTCCACTTT CASRGQGSHSPLHF TRBD1 NA TRBJ1-6 14 TRBV7-9
TGTGCCAGTAGTCGGACAGGGGGCACTGAAGCTTTCTTT CASSRTGGTEAFF TRBD1 once TRBJ1-1 13 TRBV19
TGCAGCGTTGGGGGAGGAGGAGGCTCAGGGGGCGCCGGGGAGCAGTACTTC CSVGGGGGSGGAGEQYF TRBD1 NA TRBJ2-7 17 TRBV29-1
TGTGCCAGCAGTTACCAACAGGGGAGTAATTCACCCCTCCACTTT CASSYQQGSNSPLHF TRBD1 few TRBJ1-6 15 TRBV6-5
TGTGCCAGCAGCTCGGGAGGTCGCGAGACCCAGTACTTC CASSSGGRETQYF TRBD2 NA TRBJ2-5 13 TRBV7-2
TGTGCCAGCTCACCCTCTAGCGGGGCTTACGAGCAGTACTTC CASSPSSGAYEQYF TRBD2 NA TRBJ2-7 14 TRBV18
TGTGCCAGCAGTCGACAGGGAAATGACTATGGCTACACCTTC CASSRQGNDYGYTF TRBD1 NA TRBJ1-2 14 TRBV6-1
TGCGCCAGGCGAAGACAATGGGACACGGGTACCTACGAGCAGTACTTC CARRRQWDTGTYEQYF NA NA TRBJ2-7 16 TRBV5-1
TGTGCCAGTAGTTCCGGACTAGCGGGAGAAACAGATACGCAGTATTTT CASSSGLAGETDTQYF TRBD2 NA TRBJ2-3 16 TRBV19
TGTGCCAGCAGCTCTAGCGGGAGGGGTCCCAATGAGCAGTTCTTC CASSSSGRGPNEQFF TRBD2 NA TRBJ2-1 15 TRBV5-6
TGTGCCAGCAGATGGACAGGGTATAATGAAAAACTGTTTTTT CASRWTGYNEKLFF TRBD1 NA TRBJ1-4 14 TRBV2
TGTGCCAGCAGCTTTTTCTTCTCACAGGGGAGCAATCAGCCCCAGCATTTT CASSFFFSQGSNQPQHF TRBD1 NA TRBJ1-5 17 TRBV28
TGCGCCAGCAGCTTGGGGCTAGCGGGAGTCGGCGAGCAGTACTTC CASSLGLAGVGEQYF TRBD2 NA TRBJ2-7 15 TRBV5-1
TGTGCCAGCAGTCAACGCCGACAGGGTACCGGCAACAACTACGAGCAGTACTTC CASSQRRQGTGNNYEQYF TRBD1 few TRBJ2-7 18 TRBV28
TGCGCCAGCAGCCAAATACAGTGGCTAAAACTGTTTTTT CASSQIQWLKLFF NA few TRBJ1-4 13 TRBV4-1
TGCGCCAGCAGCCGGGACAGCTATGGCTACACCTTC CASSRDSYGYTF TRBD1 NA TRBJ1-2 12 TRBV4-1
TGTGCCTGGAGTCATACCGGGACCGGGGGGACCTACGAGCAGTACTTC CAWSHTGTGGTYEQYF TRBD2 few TRBJ2-7 16 TRBV30
TGTGCCAGCAGCTTTATCGACAGGGAAGGAAACACCATATATTTT CASSFIDREGNTIYF TRBD1 NA TRBJ1-3 15 TRBV7-9
TGTGCCAGCAGCTTGGGATACAGGACTACGAACACTGAAGCTTTCTTT CASSLGYRTTNTEAFF NA NA TRBJ1-1 16 TRBV5-8
TGTGCCAGCAGCCTGGGACAGGGAAACACCATATATTTT CASSLGQGNTIYF TRBD1 NA TRBJ1-3 13 TRBV5-4
TGTGCCAGCAGTTTAGTAACTAGATATGCTAATGAAAAACTGTTTTTT CASSLVTRYANEKLFF NA NA TRBJ1-4 16 TRBV28
TGCGCCAGCAGCGCCCTGCTTGGGACACCAAACACTGAAGCTTTCTTT CASSALLGTPNTEAFF NA few TRBJ1-1 16 TRBV5-1
TGCGCCAGCAGGCCCGGGACAGGGGGGTGGTACGCTGAAGCTTTCTTT CASRPGTGGWYAEAFF TRBD1 NA TRBJ1-1 16 TRBV5-1
TGTGCCAGCGGCAAGGGCGGGGAAGAGACCCAGTACTTC CASGKGGEETQYF NA NA TRBJ2-5 13 TRBV7-9
TGTGCCAGCTCACCATACAGGCAAATGAACACTGAAGCTTTCTTT CASSPYRQMNTEAFF NA NA TRBJ1-1 15 TRBV18
TGCGCCAGCAGCCCCGGACAGGGGAGTAACACTGAAGCTTTCTTT CASSPGQGSNTEAFF TRBD1 few TRBJ1-1 15 TRBV4-1
TGTGCCAGCAGCTTCTTGGGGACAGAGGATAATTCACCCCTCCACTTT CASSFLGTEDNSPLHF TRBD1 NA TRBJ1-6 16 TRBV5-6
TGTGCCAGCAGCTTAGCCGGGACAGAGACCAATGAGCAGTTCTTC CASSLAGTETNEQFF TRBD1 NA TRBJ2-1 15 TRBV11-3
TGTGCCAGCAGTTATCGGGGGGCCAGGGGCTACACCTTC CASSYRGARGYTF NA NA TRBJ1-2 13 TRBV6-5
TGTGCCAGCAGCTCGGGACTAGCGGTCTACAATGAGCAGTTCTTC CASSSGLAVYNEQFF TRBD2 once TRBJ2-1 15 TRBV7-3
TGTGCCAGCAGCTTATATCGGGCGGGAGCATACAATGAGCAGTTCTTC CASSLYRAGAYNEQFF TRBD2 once TRBJ2-1 16 TRBV11-2
TGTGCCAGCAGCTCGACTAGCGGGAGGTCGGTCTCCTACGAGCAGTACTTC CASSSTSGRSVSYEQYF TRBD2 NA TRBJ2-7 17 TRBV5-6
TGTGCCAGCAGCGATAGTCGGACTGAAGCTTTCTTT CASSDSRTEAFF NA NA TRBJ1-1 12 TRBV11-2
TGTGCCAGCAGTGTAACCTACGAGCAGTACTTC CASSVTYEQYF NA NA TRBJ2-7 11 TRBV28